The 27 T cell receptor beta chains below were found in one sample sequenced in a study of regulatory T cells in long-lasting Graves disease. Arm-PCR of CDR3 regions and iRepertoire HTBI primers were the basis on which TCR beta libraries were built. TCRdb itself ran the multiplex PCR reads through MiXCR, one entry per CDR3 protein. The data contain some 420,000 distinct CDR3 sequences, 22% of them singletons. Time point specified: persistent/refractory GD, antithyroid drugs over 5 years with positive TRAb. PBMC-derived RNA was used for the TCR library. The sequenced sample was peripheral blood mononuclear cells (PBMCs), obtained when the disease was refractory, from a patient treated with antithyroid drugs. The receptors were gathered from a female donor with Graves disease.

V usage is TRBV24-1 and J usage is TRBJ1-2, with 9 bases fitting TRBD1. V trimming: 6 bases; J trimming: 8 bases; junction bases outside the gene matches: 9. The germline CDR1 and CDR2 sequences are KGHDR and SFDVKD. The CDR3 sequence is 14 residues long. CDR3 bases: TGTGCCACCAGTCCAAAGGGACAGGGTCGGGGCTACACCTTC. As protein: CATSPKGQGRGYTF.

This clonotype was recorded many times. The V gene is TRBV6-1, the J gene TRBJ1-1, with 8 bases that match TRBD1. The CDR3 has 13 residues. V shed 11 bases and J 5 bases; nucleotides not matched to a gene: 10. Germline V gene sequence: CDR1 MNHNS, CDR2 SASEGT. The CDR3 bases are TGTGCCTGCGACAGGGGAGGAAGGACTGAAGCTTTCTTT. The encoded protein is CACDRGGRTEAFF.

This clonotype was observed at least ten times. The rearrangement links TRBV29-1 to TRBJ1-2; TRBD1 aligns across 7 bases. Germline-derived CDR1 and CDR2 are SQVTM and ANQGSEA. This CDR3 region has 15 residues. V gave up 8 bases and J gave up 4 bases; unmatched junction bases: 16. This chain's CDR3 is CSTYGPGTEFYGYTF. In nucleotides, the CDR3 is TGCAGCACTTACGGTCCCGGGACAGAGTTCTATGGCTACACCTTC.

A remark on this clonotype: Given a much more abundant clone one base away, this may be a read error. The chain links TRBV7-2 to TRBJ1-4; TRBD1 agrees at 7 bases. Germline V gene data show CDR1 as SGHTA and CDR2 as FQGNSA. The CDR3 is 14 amino acids. J gave up 8 bases and V 5 bases, and 8 bases lay outside the gene matches. CDR3 nucleotide sequence: TGTGCCAGCAGCGCTGACAGGGTAGACGAAAAACTGTTTTTT. Protein product: CASSADRVDEKLFF.

In its sample, this clonotype was seen a few times. The chain employs TRBV6-1 and TRBJ2-6; unclear D gene. The CDR3 sequence is 14 residues long. Germline values: CDR1 MNHNS, CDR2 SASEGT. Trimming removed 6 bases at V and 1 base at J, with 7 bases between. CDR3 region: CASRALSGANVLTF. CDR3 nucleotide sequence: TGTGCCAGCAGAGCCTTATCTGGGGCCAACGTCCTGACTTTC.

The V gene is TRBV19, the J gene TRBJ2-7, with D uncertain. Deletions cut 2 bases from V and 2 bases from J, with 13 bases between. The CDR3 extends over 15 amino acids. Germline loops: CDR1 LNHDA, CDR2 SQIVND (reference sequence). CDR3 nucleotide sequence: TGTGCCAGTAGTATAACCAAGGGTCGGACCTACGAGCAGTACTTC. Its protein is CASSITKGRTYEQYF.

This rearrangement joins TRBV2 to TRBJ2-3; the D gene is possibly TRBD2 (6 bases). Germline V lookup: CDR1 SNHLY, CDR2 FYNNEI. The CDR3 contains 14 residues. V was pared by 4 bases and J by 1 base, with 9 bases between. As DNA, the CDR3 is TGTGCCAGCAGTGGGGAGGTTGGCACAGATACGCAGTATTTT. It codes for CASSGEVGTDTQYF. The entire variable domain, with the rest obtained from reference TRBV2 and TRBJ2-3, is as follows: EPEVTQTPSHQVTQMGQEVILRCVPISNHLYFYWYRQILGQKVEFLVSFYNNEISEKSEIFDDQFSVERPDGSNFTLKIRSTKLEDSAMYFCASSGEVGTDTQYFGPGTRLTVL.

This clonotype was recorded at least ten times. This chain joins TRBV7-9 and TRBJ2-5, with no clear D. This CDR3 contains 15 residues. Per the germline V gene, CDR1 is SEHNR and CDR2 is FQNEAQ (reference sequence). Trimming stripped 3 bases from V and 1 base from J, with 12 bases between. The CDR3, as DNA: TGTGCCAGCAGCTTCGCCCGACTGCGCCAAGAGACCCAGTACTTC. Protein product: CASSFARLRQETQYF.

The chain is built from TRBV14 and TRBJ2-7, with D perhaps assigned TRBD1 or TRBD2 (6 bases each). Germline lookup yields CDR1 SGHDN and CDR2 FVKESK. Trimming stripped 5 bases from V and 2 bases from J, with 13 bases between. This CDR3 is built from 14 residues. CDR3 in amino acids: CASSRGGTAYEQYF. CDR3 DNA sequence: TGTGCCAGCAGCAGAGGGGGGACCGCCTACGAGCAGTACTTC.

There are many counts of this clonotype. This sequence joins TRBV18 and TRBJ1-4, with TRBD1 as a possible D gene (5 bases). The V and J ends lost 4 bases and 2 bases respectively, with 5 bases between them. CDR1 is KGHSH and CDR2 is LQKENI in the germline V gene. The CDR3 is 13 amino acids. The CDR3, as DNA: TGTGCCAGCTCACGGGGGACTAATGAAAAACTGTTTTTT. The encoded protein is CASSRGTNEKLFF.

This clonotype was seen more than once but under ten times. The chain carries TRBV30 and TRBJ1-1, with a weak D call TRBD1 (5 bases). The V gene lost 3 bases and the J gene lost 11 bases, with 13 bases spanning the gap. The germline gives CDR1 GTSNPN, CDR2 SVGIG (reference sequence). The CDR3 is made up of 11 amino acids. CDR3 sequence (DNA): TGTGCCTGGAGGGCATCAGGGCAGGCTTTCTTT. The encoded protein is CAWRASGQAFF.

This clonotype turned up a few times. J is TRBJ2-5 and V is TRBV7-9; TRBD1 is a possible D gene (5 bases). CDR1 is SEHNR and CDR2 is FQNEAQ in the germline V gene (reference sequence). The V and J ends lost 3 bases and 5 bases respectively, with 13 bases between them. The CDR3 sequence is 14 residues long. CDR3 nucleotides: TGTGCCAGCAGCTTCACAGGCTGGGGCGAGACCCAGTACTTC. Protein product: CASSFTGWGETQYF.

This clonotype was counted between two and nine times. This chain uses TRBV6-1 with TRBJ1-1, with a tentative D call TRBD1 (5 bases). Between the trimmed V and J ends, which lost 4 bases and 7 bases, there was a span of 13 bases. There are 13 residues in the CDR3. Germline values: CDR1 MNHNS, CDR2 SASEGT. The CDR3 DNA sequence: TGTGCCAGCAGTGCGGGGGGGTGGGGTGAAGCTTTCTTT. Translation: CASSAGGWGEAFF.

This clonotype was seen only a few times. This chain connects TRBV6-1 to TRBJ1-1; 8 bases align to TRBD1. V lost 6 bases, J lost 7 bases, and 1 base stayed unmatched. Germline-derived CDR1 and CDR2 are MNHNS and SASEGT. This CDR3 is 11 amino acids long. The CDR3 bases are TGTGCCAGCAGGGGACAGGTTGAAGCTTTCTTT. Translation gives CASRGQVEAFF.

With regard to this clonotype: A clone one base away is much larger, so this may be a read error. This sequence joins TRBV28 and TRBJ1-4; D unclear. V dropped 8 bases and J dropped 4 bases, with 11 bases sitting between them. The length of the CDR3 is 13 residues. Germline CDR1 and CDR2: MDHEN and SYDVKM. This CDR3 is CASYGTVNEKLFF. In DNA, the CDR3 is TGTGCCAGCTACGGCACGGTTAATGAAAAACTGTTTTTT.

The chain has TRBV27 and TRBJ2-7; TRBD2 matches at 12 bases. The CDR3 covers 15 residues. Per germline, CDR1 MNHEY and CDR2 SMNVEV (reference sequence). V lost 5 bases to trimming and J lost 3 bases; unmatched junction nucleotides: 5. As DNA, the CDR3 is TGTGCCAGCAGTCCCAGGACTAGCGGGATCTACGAGCAGTACTTC. Its translation: CASSPRTSGIYEQYF.

This clonotype has a count of ten or more. The V and J genes are TRBV7-2 and TRBJ1-2, with 9 bases matching TRBD1. CDR3 length: 14 amino acids. Looked up from germline, CDR1 is SGHTA and CDR2 is FQGNSA. The V and J ends lost 2 bases and 8 bases, in that order; junction bases with no gene match: 6. The CDR3 sequence is CASSLSGQGIGYTF. In nucleotides, the CDR3 is TGTGCCAGCAGCTTAAGCGGACAGGGGATAGGCTACACCTTC.

This clonotype was counted ten times or more. The chain employs TRBV7-2 and TRBJ1-6; 10 bases match TRBD1. The CDR3 spans 15 residues. The germline CDR1 and CDR2 sequences are SGHTA and FQGNSA. Germline trimming cut 5 bases from V and 6 bases from J; bases unmatched to any gene: 4. The CDR3 DNA reads as TGTGCCAGCAGCGCATGGGACAGGGGTAATTCACCCCTCCACTTT. This sequence encodes CASSAWDRGNSPLHF. Full variable domain (remainder filled in from reference TRBV7-2 and TRBJ1-6): GAGVSQSPSNKVTEKGKDVELRCDPISGHTALYWYRQSLGQGLEFLIYFQGNSAPDKSGLPSDRFSAERTGGSVSTLTIQRTQQEDSAVYLCASSAWDRGNSPLHFGNGTRLTVT.

On this clonotype: The germline gene is not matched at one end of the junction; a read error may be the cause. This sequence joins TRBV6-2 or TRBV6-3 and TRBJ2-3, with 8 bases matching TRBD2. Per the germline V gene, CDR1 is MNHEY and CDR2 is SVGEGT. This CDR3 has 16 amino acids. The CDR3, as DNA: TGTGCCAGCAGTGACTCAAGCGGGAGCCGCACAGATACGCAGTATTTT. It translates to CASSDSSGSRTDTQYF.

The chain joins TRBV7-2 to TRBJ2-2; D not certain. The CDR3 extends over 15 amino acids. Trimming removed 4 bases at V and 5 bases at J, with 14 bases between. The germline gives CDR1 SGHTA, CDR2 FQGNSA. The CDR3: CASSSDLVPTGELFF. CDR3 bases: TGTGCCAGCAGCTCGGATCTGGTACCTACCGGGGAGCTGTTTTTT.

This clonotype came up a few times. The chain links TRBV6-1 to TRBJ1-1; D is possibly TRBD1 (6 bases). Trimming cost V 7 bases and J 6 bases, with 18 bases left between them. Germline V CDR1 and CDR2: MNHNS, SASEGT. The CDR3 is 14 residues long. The CDR3 loop reads CASTGRGGTSEAFF. For the CDR3, the DNA is TGTGCCAGCACCGGCCGAGGGGGGACTTCTGAAGCTTTCTTT.

This clonotype was counted ten times or more. This sequence joins TRBV27 and TRBJ2-5; perhaps TRBD1 as D (6 bases). Germline CDR1 reads MNHEY; CDR2 reads SMNVEV (reference sequence). Deletions cut 6 bases from V and 1 base from J, with 12 bases between. This CDR3 has 14 residues. The CDR3 region has the DNA TGTGCCAGCAGACCCGTAGGGGGCCAAGAGACCCAGTACTTC. Translating gives CASRPVGGQETQYF.

This clonotype was counted a single time. The chain carries TRBV19 and TRBJ2-2, with D perhaps TRBD1 (6 bases). CDR1 and CDR2 from the germline V gene are LNHDA and SQIVND (reference sequence). This CDR3 comprises 15 residues. V gave up 7 bases and J gave up 4 bases, with 16 bases separating them. The CDR3 sequence: CASTIGTMSTGELFF. DNA for the CDR3: TGTGCCAGTACCATTGGGACAATGTCCACCGGGGAGCTGTTTTTT. Full variable domain (missing parts from reference TRBV19 and TRBJ2-2): DGGITQSPKYLFRKEGQNVTLSCEQNLNHDAMYWYRQDPGQGLRLIYYSQIVNDFQKGDIAEGYSVSREKKESFPLTVTSAQKNPTAFYLCASTIGTMSTGELFFGEGSRLTVL.

In this sample, this clonotype turned up a few times. V usage is TRBV7-2 and J usage is TRBJ2-7; 9 positions match TRBD1. Germline CDR1 SGHTA, CDR2 FQGNSA. This CDR3 comprises 14 residues. V shed 4 bases and J 5 bases; nucleotides not matched to a gene: 6. The CDR3 DNA follows: TGTGCCAGCAGCTCCGGACAGGGGACCCACGAGCAGTACTTC. The encoded protein is CASSSGQGTHEQYF. Variable domain in full (rest from reference TRBV7-2 and TRBJ2-7): GAGVSQSPSNKVTEKGKDVELRCDPISGHTALYWYRQSLGQGLEFLIYFQGNSAPDKSGLPSDRFSAERTGGSVSTLTIQRTQQEDSAVYLCASSSGQGTHEQYFGPGTRLTVT.

This chain joins TRBV6-1 and TRBJ2-3; TRBD1 agrees at 7 bases. Germline V CDR1 and CDR2: MNHNS, SASEGT. This CDR3 region has 17 residues. Trimming removed 6 bases from V and 0 bases from J; junction bases left unmatched: 12. CDR3 region: CASSSDRLKPSTDTQYF. Written as DNA, the CDR3 is TGTGCCAGCAGCTCGGACAGGTTAAAGCCTAGCACAGATACGCAGTATTTT.

This clonotype was observed many times. The V call is TRBV27, the J call TRBJ2-7; D is possibly TRBD2 (6 bases). In germline, CDR1 is MNHEY, CDR2 SMNVEV (reference sequence). The CDR3 contains 14 residues. V was clipped by 5 bases and J by 5 bases, with 16 bases between them. CDR3 residues: CASSLRTKNHEQYF. In nucleotides, the CDR3 is TGTGCCAGCAGTCTCCGGACTAAGAACCACGAGCAGTACTTC.

The J gene is TRBJ2-5, the V gene TRBV20-1; 9 positions agree with TRBD2. In germline, CDR1 is DFQATT, CDR2 SNEGSKA (reference sequence). Losses at the gene ends were 2 bases for V and 1 base for J; bases not matched to a gene: 2. The CDR3 sequence is 14 residues long. The CDR3 DNA reads as TGCAGTGCTAGACCAGCGGGAGGCCAAGAGACCCAGTACTTC. Translating it yields CSARPAGGQETQYF.